What follows are 14 T cell receptor beta chains derived from one specimen sequenced in a study of cytomegalovirus exposure and HLA in healthy donors. 60 Vbeta and 13 Jbeta primers were used in PCR. Profiling relied on immunoSEQ multiplex PCR, and the TCRdb table lists in-frame clones only, not all of them. The sample has 90,000 to 140,000 clones, approximately 69% seen once. Sequencing input: PBMCs. The receptor set was obtained from a young man in good health and CMV-seronegative.

The V call is TRBV6-6, the J call TRBJ1-6; 9 bases align to TRBD1. Germline CDR1 MNHNY, CDR2 SVGAGI (reference sequence). The CDR3 length is 16 residues. V trimming: 5 bases; J trimming: 9 bases; junction bases outside the gene matches: 11. CDR3 sequence (DNA): TGTGCCAGCAGTCTCGGACAGGGGACGTTCGGTTCACCCCTCCACTTT. It specifies CASSLGQGTFGSPLHF.

The chain links TRBV11-2 to TRBJ2-5; tentative D call: TRBD1 (6 bases). This CDR3 has 15 residues. Germline loops: CDR1 SGHAT, CDR2 FQNNGV. Trimming shortened V by 1 base and J by 6 bases, and 15 bases separated the two germline ends. CDR3 DNA: TGTGCCAGCAGCTTAGTACCAGGGGCCCAGAAGACCCAGTACTTC. Translation: CASSLVPGAQKTQYF.

Regarding this clone: One junction end does not reproduce the germline sequence, and a read error may be involved. V usage is TRBV7-7 and J usage is TRBJ2-7; no definite D call. This CDR3 region has 15 residues. Germline V gene sequence: CDR1 SSHAT, CDR2 FNYEAQ (reference sequence). Written as DNA, the CDR3 is TGTGCTAGCAGCCTTACTCTATATCCCCCTAGCGAGCAGTACTTC. Translated: CASSLTLYPPSEQYF.

This chain connects TRBV18 to TRBJ2-7; TRBD1 matches at 8 bases. The ends lost 1 base at V and 4 bases at J; junction bases unmatched: 6. In germline, CDR1 is KGHSH, CDR2 LQKENI. This CDR3 is 15 amino acids long. As DNA, the CDR3 is TGTGCCAGCTCACCACTAGGACAGGGATCGTACGAGCAGTACTTC. It yields the protein CASSPLGQGSYEQYF.

The chain combines TRBV6-6 with TRBJ2-7; D may be TRBD1 (6 bases). With 5 bases removed from V and 1 base from J, the gap between germline ends came to 15 bases. The CDR3 has 15 residues. Germline V CDR1 and CDR2: MNHNY, SVGAGI (reference sequence). The CDR3 DNA reads TGTGCCAGCAGTGCATCCGGGACAAGTTCCTACGAGCAGTACTTC. This encodes CASSASGTSSYEQYF.

This clone was detected a few times. The V call is TRBV5-1, the J call TRBJ1-3, with TRBD1 matching 11 bases. This CDR3 is 15 amino acids long. J lost 6 bases, V lost 4 bases, and 6 bases had no gene match. Looked up from germline, CDR1 is SGHRS and CDR2 is YFSETQ. The CDR3 spells CASSSQGQGVNTIYF. The CDR3 DNA reads as TGCGCCAGCAGCAGCCAGGGACAGGGGGTAAACACCATATATTTT.

The chain carries TRBV10-3 and TRBJ1-4, with 8 bases fitting TRBD1. V lost 5 bases, J lost 3 bases, and 2 bases stayed unmatched. Per germline, CDR1 ENHRY and CDR2 SYGVKD. The CDR3 has 14 amino acids. The CDR3 sequence: CAISQQGANEKLFF. As DNA, the CDR3 is TGTGCCATCAGTCAACAGGGGGCTAATGAAAAACTGTTTTTT.

The sample holds one count of this clone. The J gene is TRBJ1-2, the V gene TRBV15; maybe TRBD1 (5 bases). Deletions cut 0 bases from V and 4 bases from J, with 12 bases between. Germline loops: CDR1 LNHNV, CDR2 YYDKDF (reference sequence). This CDR3 region has 15 residues. The CDR3 loop is CATSRDLGVGYGYTF. DNA for the CDR3: TGTGCCACCAGCAGAGATTTAGGGGTTGGCTATGGCTACACCTTC.

The rearrangement joins TRBV5-1 to TRBJ1-3, with D possibly TRBD1 on 5 matching bases. The CDR3 is made up of 15 amino acids. Trimming took off 0 bases at V and 0 bases at J, with 7 bases between the two ends. Germline CDR1 and CDR2: SGHRS and YFSETQ. Written as DNA, the CDR3 is TGCGCCAGCAGCTTGGCGGGGGGCTCTGGAAACACCATATATTTT. As protein: CASSLAGGSGNTIYF. The entire variable domain, with the rest obtained from reference TRBV5-1 and TRBJ1-3, is as follows: KAGVTQTPRYLIKTRGQQVTLSCSPISGHRSVSWYQQTPGQGLQFLFEYFSETQRNKGNFPGRFSGRQFSNSRSEMNVSTLELGDSALYLCASSLAGGSGNTIYFGEGSWLTVV.

The chain is built from TRBV6-4 and TRBJ1-5; 7 bases map to TRBD1. The length of the CDR3 is 17 residues. Per germline, CDR1 MRHNA and CDR2 SNTAGT. The V segment lost 6 bases and the J segment 7 bases; nucleotides outside the gene matches: 18. Here the CDR3 reads CASRHPRGPGLGQPQHF. The CDR3 DNA sequence: TGTGCCAGCAGACACCCGAGGGGGCCGGGTCTTGGGCAGCCCCAGCATTTT.

The sample holds many counts of this clone. This chain connects TRBV6-6 to TRBJ2-2, with D maybe TRBD1 (6 bases). The germline CDR1 and CDR2 sequences are MNHNY and SVGAGI (reference sequence). With 6 bases removed from V and 2 bases from J, the gap between germline ends came to 16 bases. CDR3 length: 16 amino acids. The CDR3 region has the DNA TGTGCCAGCAGCAAAACCGGGACACCTAACACCGGGGAGCTGTTTTTT. This encodes CASSKTGTPNTGELFF.

This rearrangement joins TRBV2 to TRBJ2-3; 15 nucleotides agree with TRBD2. The V gene's germline CDR1 is SNHLY and CDR2 FYNNEI. This CDR3 is built from 16 residues. The J segment lost 3 bases and the V segment lost 11 bases, leaving 9 bases of the junction unmatched. Here the CDR3 DNA reads TGTGCCGGGGGACTAGCGGGAGGCGTAGGGACAGATACGCAGTATTTT. Its translation: CAGGLAGGVGTDTQYF. Drawing the rest from reference TRBV2 and TRBJ2-3, the complete variable domain is EPEVTQTPSHQVTQMGQEVILRCVPISNHLYFYWYRQILGQKVEFLVSFYNNEISEKSEIFDDQFSVERPDGSNFTLKIRSTKLEDSAMYFCAGGLAGGVGTDTQYFGPGTRLTVL.

With respect to this clone: The sample has other DNA sequences that encode this CDR3 too. The rearrangement joins TRBV27 to TRBJ2-4; TRBD1 matches at 9 bases. V gave up 5 bases and J gave up 0 bases; unmatched junction bases: 11. This CDR3 is built from 18 residues. The germline gives CDR1 MNHEY, CDR2 SMNVEV (reference sequence). The CDR3 nucleotides are TGTGCCAGCAGTAGCCCAGGACAGGGGATTTTAGCCAAAAACATTCAGTACTTC. It yields the protein CASSSPGQGILAKNIQYF.

The genes are TRBV19 and TRBJ2-7; 7 nucleotides match TRBD1. The CDR3 runs 13 residues. Per the germline V gene, CDR1 is LNHDA and CDR2 is SQIVND (reference sequence). With V trimmed by 5 bases and J by 3 bases, 4 bases remained unmatched. In DNA, the CDR3 is TGTGCCAGTAGTCCGGGACAGAGCTACGAGCAGTACTTC. Amino acid sequence: CASSPGQSYEQYF.